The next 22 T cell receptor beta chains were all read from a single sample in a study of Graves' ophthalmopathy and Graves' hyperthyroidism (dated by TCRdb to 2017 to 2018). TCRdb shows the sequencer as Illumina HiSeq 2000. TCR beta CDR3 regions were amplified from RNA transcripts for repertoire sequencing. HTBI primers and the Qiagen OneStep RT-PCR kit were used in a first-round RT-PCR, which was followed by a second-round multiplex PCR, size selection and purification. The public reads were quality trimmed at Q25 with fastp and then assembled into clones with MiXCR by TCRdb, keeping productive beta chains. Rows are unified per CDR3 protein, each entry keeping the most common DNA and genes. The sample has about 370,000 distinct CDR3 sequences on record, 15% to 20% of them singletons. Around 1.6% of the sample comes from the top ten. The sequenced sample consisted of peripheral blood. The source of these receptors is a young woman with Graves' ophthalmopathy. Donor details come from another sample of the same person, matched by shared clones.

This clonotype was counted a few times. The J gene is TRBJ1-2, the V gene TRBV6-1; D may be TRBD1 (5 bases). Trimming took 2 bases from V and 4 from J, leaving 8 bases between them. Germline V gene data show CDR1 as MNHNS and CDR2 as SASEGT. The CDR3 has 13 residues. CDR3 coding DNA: TGTGCCAGCAGTGAAACAGGTACCTATGGCTACACCTTC. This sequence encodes CASSETGTYGYTF.

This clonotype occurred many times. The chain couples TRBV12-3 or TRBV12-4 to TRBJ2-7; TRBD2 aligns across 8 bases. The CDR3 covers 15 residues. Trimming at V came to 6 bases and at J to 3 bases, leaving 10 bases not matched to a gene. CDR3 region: CASSHPSGRDYEQYF. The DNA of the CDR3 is TGTGCCAGCAGCCATCCGAGCGGGAGAGACTACGAGCAGTACTTC.

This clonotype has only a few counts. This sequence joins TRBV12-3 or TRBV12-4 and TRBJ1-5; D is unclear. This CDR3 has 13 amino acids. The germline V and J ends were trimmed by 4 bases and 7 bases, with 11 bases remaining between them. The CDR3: CASSYTFSQPQHF. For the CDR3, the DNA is TGTGCCAGCAGTTACACGTTTTCACAGCCCCAGCATTTT.

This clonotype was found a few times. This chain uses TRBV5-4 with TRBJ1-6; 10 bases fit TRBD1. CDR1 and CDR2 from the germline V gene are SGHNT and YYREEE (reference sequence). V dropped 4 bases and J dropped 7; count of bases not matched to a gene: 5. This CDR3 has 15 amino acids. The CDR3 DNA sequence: TGTGCCAGCAGCGCCGGGACAGGGGTCAATTCACCCCTCCACTTT. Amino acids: CASSAGTGVNSPLHF.

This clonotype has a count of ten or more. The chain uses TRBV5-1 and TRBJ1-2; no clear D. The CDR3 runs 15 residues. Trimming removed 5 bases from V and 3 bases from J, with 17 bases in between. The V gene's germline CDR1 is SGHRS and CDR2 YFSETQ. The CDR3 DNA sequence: TGCGCCAGCAGACAGCCGTCTAAGGGTGACTATGGCTACACCTTC. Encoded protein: CASRQPSKGDYGYTF.

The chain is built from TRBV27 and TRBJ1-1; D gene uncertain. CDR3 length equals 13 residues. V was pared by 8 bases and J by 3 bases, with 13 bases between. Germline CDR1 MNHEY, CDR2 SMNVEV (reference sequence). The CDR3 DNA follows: TGTGCCAGCGCCCTCAGCGACTACACTGAAGCTTTCTTT. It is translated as CASALSDYTEAFF.

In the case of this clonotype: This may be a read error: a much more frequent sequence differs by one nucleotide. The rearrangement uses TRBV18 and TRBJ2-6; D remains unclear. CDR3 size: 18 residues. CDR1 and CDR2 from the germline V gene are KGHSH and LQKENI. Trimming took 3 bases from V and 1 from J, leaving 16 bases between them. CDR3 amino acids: CASSPLTMGISGANVLTF. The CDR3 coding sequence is TGTGCCAGCTCACCGTTGACAATGGGCATTTCTGGGGCCAACGTCCTGACTTTC.

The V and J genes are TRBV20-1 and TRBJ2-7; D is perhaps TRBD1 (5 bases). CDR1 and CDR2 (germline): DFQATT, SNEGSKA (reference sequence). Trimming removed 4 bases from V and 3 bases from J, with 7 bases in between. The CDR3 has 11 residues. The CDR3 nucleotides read TGCAGTGCTATAGACAGCTACGAGCAGTACTTC. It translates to CSAIDSYEQYF.

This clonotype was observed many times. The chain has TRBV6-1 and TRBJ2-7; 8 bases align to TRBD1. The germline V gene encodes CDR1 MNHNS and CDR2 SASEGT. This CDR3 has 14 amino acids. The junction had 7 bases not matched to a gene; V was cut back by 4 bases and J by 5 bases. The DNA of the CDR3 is TGTGCCAGCAGTGGGACAGGGTCATCCCACGAGCAGTACTTC. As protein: CASSGTGSSHEQYF.

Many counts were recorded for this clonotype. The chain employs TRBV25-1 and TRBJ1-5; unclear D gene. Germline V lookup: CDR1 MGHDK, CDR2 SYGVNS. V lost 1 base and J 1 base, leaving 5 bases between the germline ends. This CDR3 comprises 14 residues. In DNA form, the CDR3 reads TGTGCCAGCAGTGAATGGCGGAGCAATCAGCCCCAGCATTTT. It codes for CASSEWRSNQPQHF.

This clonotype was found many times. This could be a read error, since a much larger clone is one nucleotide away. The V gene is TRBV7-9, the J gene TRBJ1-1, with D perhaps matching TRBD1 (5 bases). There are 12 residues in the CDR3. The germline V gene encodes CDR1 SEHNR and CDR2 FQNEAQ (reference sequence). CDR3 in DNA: TGTGTCAGCAGCCCAGGGAGGCAGGGAGCTTTCTTT. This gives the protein CVSSPGRQGAFF.

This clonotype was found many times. CDR3 protein: CASSYGGRDEAFF. Written as DNA, the CDR3 is TGTGCCAGCAGTTACGGAGGTAGGGATGAAGCTTTCTTT. This chain joins TRBV6-5 and TRBJ1-1; D ambiguous. CDR1 is MNHEY and CDR2 is SVGAGI in the germline V gene. The V end was cut by 2 bases, the J end by 7 bases, with 11 bases between. This CDR3 is built from 13 residues.

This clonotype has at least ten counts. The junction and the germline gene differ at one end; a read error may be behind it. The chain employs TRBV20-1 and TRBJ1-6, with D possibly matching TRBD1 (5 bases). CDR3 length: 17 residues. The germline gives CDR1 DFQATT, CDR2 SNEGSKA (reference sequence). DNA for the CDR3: TGCAGTGCCAGAGGATGGTCGGGGGGCTCCTATAATTCACCCCTCCACTTT. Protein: CSARGWSGGSYNSPLHF.

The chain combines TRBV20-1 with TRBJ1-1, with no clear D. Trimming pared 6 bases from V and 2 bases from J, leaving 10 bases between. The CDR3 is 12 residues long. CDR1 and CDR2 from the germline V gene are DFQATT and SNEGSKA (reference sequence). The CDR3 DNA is TGCAGTGCGAGGGTCCTAAACACTGAAGCTTTCTTT. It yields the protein CSARVLNTEAFF.

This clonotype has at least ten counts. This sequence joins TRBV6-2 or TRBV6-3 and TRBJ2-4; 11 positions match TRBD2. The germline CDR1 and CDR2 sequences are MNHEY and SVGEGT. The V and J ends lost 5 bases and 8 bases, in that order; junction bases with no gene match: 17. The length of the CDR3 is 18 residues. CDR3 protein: CASSQGLAGPRVGYIQYF. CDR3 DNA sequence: TGTGCCAGCAGTCAAGGACTAGCGGGCCCGCGAGTCGGTTACATTCAGTACTTC.

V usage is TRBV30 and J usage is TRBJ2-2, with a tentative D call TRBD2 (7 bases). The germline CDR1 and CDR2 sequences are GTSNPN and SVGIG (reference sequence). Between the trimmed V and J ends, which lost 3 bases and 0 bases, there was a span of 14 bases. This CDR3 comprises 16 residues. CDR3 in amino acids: CAWSSRGHSNTGELFF. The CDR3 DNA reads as TGTGCCTGGAGCTCGCGGGGGCACTCGAACACCGGGGAGCTGTTTTTT. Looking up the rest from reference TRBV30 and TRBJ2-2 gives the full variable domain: SQTIHQWPATLVQPVGSPLSLECTVEGTSNPNLYWYRQAAGRGLQLLFYSVGIGQISSEVPQNLSASRPQDRQFILSSKKLLLSDSGFYLCAWSSRGHSNTGELFFGEGSRLTVL.

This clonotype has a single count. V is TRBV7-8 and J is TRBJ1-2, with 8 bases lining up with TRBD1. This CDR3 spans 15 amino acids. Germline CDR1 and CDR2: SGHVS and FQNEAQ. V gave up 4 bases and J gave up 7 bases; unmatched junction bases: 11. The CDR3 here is CASSSDRGGSGGYTF. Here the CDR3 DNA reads TGTGCCAGCAGCTCCGACAGGGGCGGATCGGGTGGCTACACCTTC.

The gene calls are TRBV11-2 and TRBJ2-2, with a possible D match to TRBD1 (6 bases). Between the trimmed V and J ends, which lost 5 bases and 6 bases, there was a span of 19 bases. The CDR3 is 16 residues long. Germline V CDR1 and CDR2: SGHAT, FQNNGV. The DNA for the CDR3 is TGTGCCAGCAGCCCGCGGACAGCCCCGTTACCCGGGGAGCTGTTTTTT. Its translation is CASSPRTAPLPGELFF. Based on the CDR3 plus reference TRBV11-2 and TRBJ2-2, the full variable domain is EAGVAQSPRYKIIEKRQSVAFWCNPISGHATLYWYQQILGQGPKLLIQFQNNGVVDDSQLPKDRFSAERLKGVDSTLKIQPAKLEDSAVYLCASSPRTAPLPGELFFGEGSRLTVL.

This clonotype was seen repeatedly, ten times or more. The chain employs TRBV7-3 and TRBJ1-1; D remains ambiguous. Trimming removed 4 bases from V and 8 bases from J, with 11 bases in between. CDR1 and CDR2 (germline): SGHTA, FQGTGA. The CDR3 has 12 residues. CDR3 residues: CASSSMRREAFF. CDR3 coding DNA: TGTGCCAGCAGCTCAATGAGACGGGAAGCTTTCTTT.

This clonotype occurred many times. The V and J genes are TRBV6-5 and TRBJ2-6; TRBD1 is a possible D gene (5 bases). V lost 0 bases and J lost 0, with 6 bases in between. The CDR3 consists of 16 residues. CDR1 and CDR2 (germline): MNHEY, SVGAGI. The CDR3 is CASSYSQASGANVLTF. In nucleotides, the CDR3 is TGTGCCAGCAGTTACTCACAGGCCTCTGGGGCCAACGTCCTGACTTTC.

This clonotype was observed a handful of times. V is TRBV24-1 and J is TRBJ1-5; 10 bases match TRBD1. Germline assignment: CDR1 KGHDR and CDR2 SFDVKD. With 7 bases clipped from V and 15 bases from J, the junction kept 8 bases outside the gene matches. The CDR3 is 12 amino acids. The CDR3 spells CATRSTGGLSHF. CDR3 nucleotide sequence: TGTGCCACCAGATCGACAGGGGGCCTGTCGCATTTT.

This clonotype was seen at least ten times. CDR3 nucleotide sequence: TGTGCCAGCAGCTTAAGAGGGGAGTTGAACACTGAAGCTTTCTTT. It codes for CASSLRGELNTEAFF. The chain recombines TRBV7-9 with TRBJ1-1; possible D gene TRBD1, 5 bases. Trimming shortened V by 2 bases and J by 0 bases, and 10 bases separated the two germline ends. The CDR3 totals 15 residues. Germline loops: CDR1 SEHNR, CDR2 FQNEAQ (reference sequence).